Listed below are T cell receptor beta chains from one sample, sequenced in a study of cytomegalovirus exposure and HLA in healthy donors. The table came from immunoSEQ multiplex PCR; TCRdb's copy has only in-frame clones and leaves some out. The sample consists of 150,000 to 200,000 clones, approximately 85% of them appearing once. Sequencing was performed on PBMCs. Receptor source: a woman between 45 and 60 years old in good health and CMV-seronegative. Each CDR3 is given with its conserved first and last residue. D genes are given only for firm matches. The size field is filled for only some rows; it gives once, few, many or a size class.

D: TRBD2; J: TRBJ2-1; size: .; V: TRBV28; CDR3: CASRGLARNEQFF; DNA: TGTGCCAGCCGTGGACTAGCGAGGAATGAGCAGTTCTTC
D: TRBD1; J: TRBJ2-7; size: .; V: TRBV18; CDR3: CASSHGTVGEQYF; DNA: TGTGCCAGCTCACACGGGACAGTTGGGGAGCAGTACTTC
D: .; J: TRBJ1-3; size: once; V: TRBV11-2; CDR3: CASSPGQGASGNTIYF; DNA: TGTGCCAGCAGCCCAGGCCAAGGGGCCTCTGGAAACACCATATATTTT
D: .; J: TRBJ1-2; size: .; V: TRBV6-5; CDR3: CASSLSDSYGYTF; DNA: TGTGCCAGCAGTCTATCTGACAGCTATGGCTACACCTTC
D: TRBD2; J: TRBJ2-1; size: .; V: TRBV4-2; CDR3: CASSQTSGRANEQFF; DNA: TGTGCCAGCAGCCAAACTAGCGGGAGGGCCAATGAGCAGTTCTTC
D: .; J: TRBJ2-1; size: .; V: TRBV6-1; CDR3: CASRLVNYSEQFF; DNA: TGTGCCAGCAGACTAGTAAATTACAGTGAGCAGTTCTTC
D: .; J: TRBJ2-2; size: .; V: TRBV4-1; CDR3: CASSQEGRTSTGELFF; DNA: TGCGCCAGCAGCCAAGAGGGGAGGACTTCAACCGGGGAGCTGTTTTTT
D: TRBD1; J: TRBJ2-2; size: .; V: TRBV6-6; CDR3: CASSYAGQGMAGELFF; DNA: TGTGCCAGCAGTTATGCGGGACAGGGAATGGCCGGGGAGCTGTTTTTT
D: TRBD2; J: TRBJ2-7; size: .; V: TRBV4-1; CDR3: CASSLLLAGGGSYEQYF; DNA: TGCGCCAGCAGCCTCCTTTTAGCGGGAGGAGGCTCCTACGAGCAGTACTTC
D: .; J: TRBJ2-3; size: .; V: TRBV28; CDR3: CASRSTDTQYF; DNA: TGTGCCAGCAGGTCAACAGATACGCAGTATTTT
D: .; J: TRBJ1-1; size: .; V: TRBV19; CDR3: CASSIRGAAFF; DNA: TGTGCCAGTAGTATCCGGGGGGCGGCTTTCTTT
D: .; J: TRBJ2-5; size: .; V: TRBV5-4; CDR3: CASSPYSNSQETQYF; DNA: TGTGCCAGCAGCCCCTACAGCAATTCTCAAGAGACCCAGTACTTC
D: .; J: TRBJ1-2; size: .; V: TRBV11-2; CDR3: CASSEPPLGATSNYGYTF; DNA: TGTGCCAGCAGCGAACCTCCCCTAGGGGCCACATCAAACTATGGCTACACCTTC
D: TRBD1; J: TRBJ1-2; size: .; V: TRBV19; CDR3: CAIHWDRVYYGYTF; DNA: TGTGCCATCCACTGGGACAGGGTTTACTATGGCTACACCTTC
D: .; J: TRBJ2-1; size: .; V: TRBV5-1; CDR3: CASSLQYEQFF; DNA: TGCGCCAGCAGCTTGCAATATGAGCAGTTCTTC
D: TRBD1; J: TRBJ2-7; size: .; V: TRBV29-1; CDR3: CSVSRGSSEQYF; DNA: TGCAGCGTTAGCAGGGGGTCCAGCGAGCAGTACTTC
D: TRBD1; J: TRBJ1-5; size: .; V: TRBV28; CDR3: CASSFRGQGGTNQPQHF; DNA: TGTGCCAGCAGTTTCCGAGGACAGGGCGGTACCAATCAGCCCCAGCATTTT
D: TRBD2; J: TRBJ2-1; size: .; V: TRBV4-2; CDR3: CASSQGLAGPYEQFF; DNA: TGTGCCAGCAGCCAAGGACTAGCGGGACCGTATGAGCAGTTCTTC
D: .; J: TRBJ2-2; size: .; V: TRBV27; CDR3: CASFQLRTGELFF; DNA: TGTGCCAGCTTCCAGCTCAGGACCGGGGAGCTGTTTTTT
D: TRBD1; J: TRBJ2-3; size: .; V: TRBV4-3; CDR3: CASSQAGAGGMPDTQYF; DNA: TGCGCCAGCAGCCAAGCCGGGGCAGGGGGTATGCCAGATACGCAGTATTTT
D: .; J: TRBJ2-5; size: .; V: TRBV19; CDR3: CASSIGDTGRETQYF; DNA: TGTGCCAGTAGTATAGGCGACACTGGTCGGGAGACCCAGTACTTC
D: .; J: TRBJ2-2; size: .; V: TRBV28; CDR3: CASRIPGGTGELFF; DNA: TGTGCCAGCAGGATCCCAGGGGGGACCGGGGAGCTGTTTTTT
D: .; J: TRBJ1-2; size: .; V: TRBV21-1; CDR3: CASSKNGDSSGGYTF; DNA: TGTGCCAGCAGCAAAAACGGGGATTCCTCGGGAGGCTACACCTTC
D: TRBD2; J: TRBJ2-1; size: .; V: TRBV15; CDR3: CATSPTSGADNEQFF; DNA: TGTGCCACCAGCCCGACTAGCGGGGCCGACAATGAGCAGTTCTTC
D: TRBD1; J: TRBJ1-2; size: .; V: TRBV18; CDR3: CASSPPGTGDGYTF; DNA: TGTGCCAGCTCGCCTCCGGGGACAGGGGATGGCTACACCTTC
D: TRBD1; J: TRBJ2-5; size: .; V: TRBV5-1; CDR3: CASSLLGQGDRETQYF; DNA: TGCGCCAGCAGCCTTCTGGGACAGGGGGATCGAGAGACCCAGTACTTC
D: TRBD1; J: TRBJ1-5; size: few; V: TRBV7-2; CDR3: CASSLTRDRGQPQHF; DNA: TGTGCCAGCAGCTTAACCCGGGACAGGGGACAGCCCCAGCATTTT
D: .; J: TRBJ1-6; size: few; V: TRBV14; CDR3: CASSQGTSPLHF; DNA: TGTGCCAGCAGTCAGGGGACTTCACCCCTCCACTTT
D: TRBD1; J: TRBJ2-6; size: once; V: TRBV2; CDR3: CASRDRVSGANVLTF; DNA: TGTGCCAGCAGGGACAGGGTCTCTGGGGCCAACGTCCTGACTTTC
D: .; J: TRBJ1-6; size: .; V: TRBV19; CDR3: CASSIGWSGSYNSPLHF; DNA: TGTGCCAGTAGTATAGGATGGAGCGGCTCCTATAATTCACCCCTCCACTTT
D: .; J: TRBJ2-7; size: .; V: TRBV30; CDR3: CAWTRDTSPYEQYF; DNA: TGTGCCTGGACCCGGGACACCAGCCCTTACGAGCAGTACTTC
D: TRBD1; J: TRBJ1-2; size: .; V: TRBV6-1; CDR3: CASRMVPGQGMGYTF; DNA: TGTGCCAGCAGGATGGTTCCGGGACAGGGGATGGGCTACACCTTC
D: .; J: TRBJ1-2; size: .; V: TRBV7-9; CDR3: CSSSPRESGYTF; DNA: TGTTCCAGCAGCCCCCGGGAGAGCGGCTACACCTTC
D: .; J: TRBJ1-2; size: once; V: TRBV5-5; CDR3: CASSPGSYGYTF; DNA: TGTGCCAGCAGCCCTGGCAGCTATGGCTACACCTTC
D: TRBD2; J: TRBJ2-7; size: .; V: TRBV10-3; CDR3: CAISVASFGEGDPYEQYF; DNA: TGTGCCATCAGTGTAGCCTCCTTCGGGGAGGGAGATCCCTACGAGCAGTACTTC
D: .; J: TRBJ2-2; size: .; V: TRBV27; CDR3: CASRRGTANTGELFF; DNA: TGTGCCAGCAGACGCGGGACAGCGAACACCGGGGAGCTGTTTTTT
D: .; J: TRBJ1-4; size: .; V: TRBV9; CDR3: CASSVVSGTNEKLFF; DNA: TGTGCCAGCAGCGTAGTGTCCGGGACTAATGAAAAACTGTTTTTT
D: TRBD1; J: TRBJ1-1; size: .; V: TRBV7-2; CDR3: CASSPWDRPEAFF; DNA: TGTGCCAGCAGCCCATGGGACAGACCAGAGGCTTTCTTT
D: TRBD2; J: TRBJ2-3; size: .; V: TRBV10-1; CDR3: CASQLTSGTADTQYF; DNA: TGCGCCAGCCAACTAACTAGCGGGACCGCAGATACGCAGTATTTT
D: .; J: TRBJ2-1; size: .; V: TRBV11-2; CDR3: CASSFRLVLPHEQFF; DNA: TGTGCCAGCAGCTTCAGACTAGTACTTCCCCATGAGCAGTTCTTC
D: .; J: TRBJ1-1; size: .; V: TRBV19; CDR3: CASSSGNTEAFF; DNA: TGTGCCAGTAGTAGCGGGAACACTGAAGCTTTCTTT
D: TRBD1; J: TRBJ1-2; size: .; V: TRBV19; CDR3: CASSTGGLSGYTF; DNA: TGTGCCAGTAGCACAGGGGGCCTCAGTGGCTACACCTTC
D: .; J: TRBJ2-1; size: .; V: TRBV30; CDR3: CACSGTFLYNEQFF; DNA: TGTGCCTGTTCGGGTACTTTCCTTTACAATGAGCAGTTCTTC
D: .; J: TRBJ1-2; size: few; V: TRBV6-6; CDR3: CASTKGQGYGYTF; DNA: TGTGCCAGCACCAAGGGCCAGGGTTATGGCTACACCTTC
D: .; J: TRBJ1-1; size: .; V: TRBV2; CDR3: CASRAVQRTEAFF; DNA: TGTGCCAGCAGGGCCGTTCAGCGGACTGAAGCTTTCTTT
D: .; J: TRBJ1-1; size: .; V: TRBV29-1; CDR3: CSVDRRGRSFF; DNA: TGCAGCGTTGATAGAAGGGGTCGGTCTTTCTTT
D: .; J: TRBJ1-2; size: .; V: TRBV18; CDR3: CASSPGRDYGYTF; DNA: TGTGCCAGCTCACCCGGCAGGGACTATGGCTACACCTTC
D: .; J: TRBJ2-2; size: .; V: TRBV27; CDR3: CASSLFGGDYTGELFF; DNA: TGTGCCAGCAGTTTATTCGGCGGGGACTACACCGGGGAGCTGTTTTTT
D: TRBD2; J: TRBJ2-7; size: .; V: TRBV27; CDR3: CASSLTSGSIYEQYF; DNA: TGTGCCAGCAGTCTCACTAGCGGGAGCATCTACGAGCAGTACTTC
D: TRBD1; J: TRBJ2-6; size: .; V: TRBV6-4; CDR3: CASSDGTGGLSGANVLTF; DNA: TGTGCCAGCAGTGACGGGACAGGGGGTTTATCTGGGGCCAACGTCCTGACTTTC
D: .; J: TRBJ2-5; size: few; V: TRBV18; CDR3: CASSSLSRDFQETQYF; DNA: TGTGCCAGCTCATCTCTATCCCGGGACTTCCAAGAGACCCAGTACTTC
D: .; J: TRBJ1-5; size: .; V: TRBV7-9; CDR3: CASSYGPDPGGNQPQHF; DNA: TGTGCCAGCAGCTATGGCCCCGACCCCGGGGGCAATCAGCCCCAGCATTTT